Listed below are T cell receptor beta chains from one sample, sequenced in a study of T cell repertoires in cytomegalovirus infection. One entry per CDR3 protein results from TCRdb running MiXCR on the reads. Here the sample spans about 230,000 distinct CDR3 sequences, 20% to 25% being singletons. The sequencing input was CD8+ T cells from PBMCs. The receptors were sampled from a human donor in good health (CMV status not recorded). Some clones in this sample may be carry-over from other donors' samples. CDR3s include the opening cysteine and the closing phenylalanine or tryptophan. A D gene is named only where the DNA matches it firmly. Rows may omit the clone size; those that give it use once, few, many or a size class.

v_call,clone_size,j_call,d_call,cdr3_nt,cdr3_aa
TRBV7-6,few,TRBJ2-5,-,TGTGCCAGCAGCTTAGATCCTAGAGCGGAGACCCAGTACTTC,CASSLDPRAETQYF
TRBV7-2,many,TRBJ2-7,-,TGTGCCAGCAGCCGCAGGGAAACCTCCTACGAGCAGTACTTC,CASSRRETSYEQYF
TRBV12-3/TRBV12-4,-,TRBJ1-1,-,TGTGCCAGCAGTCCAACACTCGACACTGAAGCTTTCTTT,CASSPTLDTEAFF
TRBV7-9,-,TRBJ2-7,-,TGTGCCAGCAGATCAGACGGGTACGAGCAGTACTTC,CASRSDGYEQYF
TRBV29-1,few,TRBJ2-1,-,TGCAGCGCCCTCCCAACTGAGTACAATGAGCAGTTCTTC,CSALPTEYNEQFF
TRBV20-1,many,TRBJ1-1,-,TGCAGTGCTAGATCTTCTCGCGGGGGTGAAGCTTTCTTT,CSARSSRGGEAFF
TRBV28,many,TRBJ1-2,TRBD1,TGTGCCAGCAGCTACATGACCCAGACAGGGGGGATTAATGGCTACACCTTC,CASSYMTQTGGINGYTF
TRBV6-2/TRBV6-3,-,TRBJ1-2,-,TGTGCCAGCAGTGGATACGGGGCTACTGAGTACACCTTC,CASSGYGATEYTF
TRBV2,-,TRBJ1-1,TRBD1,TGTGCCAGGCTGGGACAGGGGGCCACTGAAGCTTTCTTT,CARLGQGATEAFF
TRBV27,-,TRBJ1-2,-,TGTGCCAGCAGTTCGGGACACCGCTTGAGCTACACCTTC,CASSSGHRLSYTF
TRBV28,few,TRBJ2-7,TRBD1,TGTGCCAGCACTCCCCGGGACAGGAGCTACGAGCAGTACTTC,CASTPRDRSYEQYF
TRBV5-1,few,TRBJ1-2,-,TGCGCCAGCAGCATTGGGGACAACTATGGCTACACCTTC,CASSIGDNYGYTF
TRBV29-1,few,TRBJ1-1,-,TGCAGCGTTGTTTCCAACACTGAAGCTTTCTTT,CSVVSNTEAFF
TRBV12-3/TRBV12-4,-,TRBJ1-1,-,TGTGCCAGCAGTTTTGCCAGGGACACTGAAGCTTTCTTT,CASSFARDTEAFF
TRBV7-2,many,TRBJ1-1,-,TGTGCCAGCAGCTTAGTGCGGTCCACTGAAGCTTTCTTT,CASSLVRSTEAFF
TRBV4-2,few,TRBJ1-6,-,TGTGCCAGCAGCCAAGATGTGGTGTCACCCCTCCACTTT,CASSQDVVSPLHF
TRBV7-9,few,TRBJ1-6,-,TGTGCCAGCACTATTACAGCACCCGTTTGGACACCCCTCCACTTT,CASTITAPVWTPLHF
TRBV14,few,TRBJ2-1,-,TGTGCCAGCAGCCAAATCAGGGACCCCCGCTCCTACAATGAGCAGTTCTTC,CASSQIRDPRSYNEQFF
TRBV12-3/TRBV12-4,few,TRBJ2-7,-,TGTGCCAGCAAGGACTCCGACTCCTACGAGCAGTACTTC,CASKDSDSYEQYF
TRBV6-5,-,TRBJ2-2,-,TGTGCCAGCAGAGGCGTCGGGGAGCTGTTTTTT,CASRGVGELFF
TRBV20-1,few,TRBJ1-2,-,TGCAGTGCTAGACAGGACACCCGGGACTATGGCTACACCTTC,CSARQDTRDYGYTF
TRBV27,-,TRBJ1-5,TRBD1,TGTGCCAGCAGATTACAGGGGTTTGAGAGCAATCAGCCCCAGCATTTT,CASRLQGFESNQPQHF
TRBV7-6,-,TRBJ1-1,-,TGTGCCAGCAGATCCACCACGAACACTGAAGCTTTCTTT,CASRSTTNTEAFF
TRBV5-5,-,TRBJ2-3,TRBD1,TGTGCCAGCAGCCCCTGGACAGGGCGAGGAAATACGCAGTATTTT,CASSPWTGRGNTQYF
TRBV5-5,-,TRBJ2-5,TRBD1,TGTGCCAGCAGCGCCGAGGGACAGTCAGAGACCCAGTACTTC,CASSAEGQSETQYF
TRBV4-1,many,TRBJ1-5,TRBD1,TGCGCCAGCAGCCACCGACAGGGAGAAAATCAGCCCCAGCATTTT,CASSHRQGENQPQHF
TRBV7-2,few,TRBJ2-1,TRBD1,TGTGCCAGCAGCTTATCGACAGGGCCGGCCAATGAGCAGTTCTTC,CASSLSTGPANEQFF
TRBV5-5,few,TRBJ2-7,-,TGTGCCAGCAGCTTATCCGACGGAACCTACGAGCAGTACTTC,CASSLSDGTYEQYF
TRBV7-9,few,TRBJ2-7,TRBD1,TGTGCCAGCAGCTGGACAGGGGGCCCCTACGAGCAGTACTTC,CASSWTGGPYEQYF
TRBV6-5,many,TRBJ2-1,TRBD2,TGTGCCAGCAGTTACGCTAGCGGGGACCCCGCTGAGCAGTTCTTC,CASSYASGDPAEQFF
TRBV28,-,TRBJ2-6,-,TGTGCCAGCAGACAGTTCTCTGGGGCCAACGTCCTGACTTTC,CASRQFSGANVLTF
TRBV6-5,-,TRBJ2-4,-,TGTGCCAGCAGTTACTTGGGACGACAGTACTTC,CASSYLGRQYF
TRBV4-1,few,TRBJ2-1,-,TGCGCCAGCAGCCAAGAACAGGGACAATACAATGAGCAGTTCTTC,CASSQEQGQYNEQFF
TRBV3-1,-,TRBJ2-7,TRBD1,TGTGCCAGCAGCCCTGACAGGGGGCCATACTACGAGCAGTACTTC,CASSPDRGPYYEQYF
TRBV28,few,TRBJ1-3,-,TGTGCCAGCAGTTTACTAGGGGTCTCTGGAAACACCATATATTTT,CASSLLGVSGNTIYF
TRBV2,few,TRBJ2-7,-,TGTGCCAGCAGTGTCAGGGGGGTCAGCGAGCAGTACTTC,CASSVRGVSEQYF
TRBV20-1,-,TRBJ2-7,TRBD2,TGCAGTGCAGGTAGCGGGGGAAGGGGCGAGCAGTACTTC,CSAGSGGRGEQYF
TRBV14,few,TRBJ1-3,-,TGTGCCAGCAGCCAGTTCAGAGGCTCTGGAAACACCATATATTTT,CASSQFRGSGNTIYF
TRBV5-1,-,TRBJ2-7,TRBD1,TGCGCCAGCAGCTTACCTGGGGACAGGTTAGATTACGAGCAGTACTTC,CASSLPGDRLDYEQYF
TRBV7-6,-,TRBJ1-4,-,TGTGCCAGCAGCTTACCGACAACTAATGAAAAACTGTTTTTT,CASSLPTTNEKLFF
TRBV12-3/TRBV12-4,-,TRBJ2-7,-,TGTGCCAGCAGTTTTGGGGTCCCCCCCTACGAGCAGTACTTC,CASSFGVPPYEQYF
TRBV19,-,TRBJ1-2,-,TGTGCCAGTATTAAGCGGGTAGGGGCTGATGGCTACACCTTC,CASIKRVGADGYTF
TRBV4-1,-,TRBJ1-6,TRBD1,TGCGCCAGCAGCCAAGATAAAGGGACAGGGCTCAATTCACCCCTCCACTTT,CASSQDKGTGLNSPLHF
TRBV20-1,-,TRBJ1-5,-,TGCAGTGCCCACGCACGCATGGGGGGCGGAAGCAATCAGCCCCAGCATTTT,CSAHARMGGGSNQPQHF
TRBV7-2,few,TRBJ2-2,-,TGTGCCAGCAGCTTAGCCGCGTCTAGGCCGGGCACCGGGGAGCTGTTTTTT,CASSLAASRPGTGELFF
TRBV9,many,TRBJ2-3,-,TGTGCCAGCAGCGTAGTCACAGATACGCAGTATTTT,CASSVVTDTQYF
TRBV7-2,many,TRBJ2-7,-,TGTGCCAGCAGCTTAGGCAGGGGCTACGAGCAGTACTTC,CASSLGRGYEQYF
TRBV29-1,-,TRBJ2-1,-,TGCAGCGTTGAAGGGGCGGCGGTTGAGCAGTTCTTC,CSVEGAAVEQFF
TRBV7-9,few,TRBJ2-7,TRBD2,TGTGCCAGCAGCTTGCCGGGGGGATTAGGCGAGCAGTACTTC,CASSLPGGLGEQYF
TRBV7-9,-,TRBJ2-3,-,TGTGCCAGCCCGGATACGCAGTATTTT,CASPDTQYF
TRBV11-2,many,TRBJ2-1,-,TGTGCCAGCAGCCCCGGGACGGTGCAGTTCTTC,CASSPGTVQFF
TRBV7-2,many,TRBJ2-5,TRBD1,TGTGCCAGCAGTTCGTTGGGACAGGCCCTGCAGACCCAGTACTTC,CASSSLGQALQTQYF
TRBV2,-,TRBJ2-1,TRBD2,TGTGCCAGCAGTGAAGAGGGACTAGCGGGGGGGCCGGTCCTCTACAATGAGCAGTTCTTC,CASSEEGLAGGPVLYNEQFF